The clone carrying this T cell receptor beta chain has a handful of counts. The antigen is undetermined. These data originate in a study of CD8 T cells in ankylosing spondylitis. Trimming took off 0 bases at V and 5 bases at J, with 13 bases between the two ends. Per the germline V gene, CDR1 is SGHTA and CDR2 is FQGNSA. The CDR3 totals 15 residues. TCRdb independently ran MiXCR on the 5' RACE reads; one entry per CDR3 protein. The data contain about 210,000 distinct CDR3 sequences, roughly 8.2% of them singletons. Findings of the study overall: Characteristic, it appeared, of ankylosing spondylitis blood was a TCR beta motif of about eight highly homologous variants.

Source material: blood, either unsorted or a sorted T cell fraction (not recorded which). The sequence derives from a female donor with ankylosing spondylitis or in good health (not recorded which). V is TRBV7-2 and J is TRBJ1-2, with a weak D call TRBD1 (5 bases). CDR3: CASSLADPGYYGYTF. CDR3 DNA: TGTGCCAGCAGCTTAGCAGACCCAGGGTATTATGGCTACACCTTC.